The sequence of this TCR beta chain was determined in a study of blood T cell repertoires in COVID-19 (TCRdb year 2020). Regarding the research as a whole: Samples covering the acute and convalescent phases of COVID-19 were provided by collaborators in the United States, Italy and Spain. The material from the prospective study consisted of cDNA or gDNA derived from T cells, B-cell-depleted T cells, or PBMCs. Subjects who had been exposed to COVID-19, were actively infected with it, or had recovered from it provided the deeply sampled blood TCRbeta repertoires that made up the dataset. The repertoires were released in a freely available public database intended as a resource for research on the immune response to SARS-CoV-2. The samples were drawn from the first 160 participants of the ongoing ImmuneRACE study and from roughly 1,300 subjects provided by 6 global collaborators. A de-identified subject ID, COVID-19 status, age in years and sex were almost always included in the sample metadata. Where HLA class I and class II types were available, the types were taken from metadata supplied by the sample provider, not from assay-based typing.

The immunoSEQ Assay, a bias-controlled multiplex PCR, was used to amplify TCRbeta CDR3 regions from genomic DNA. The study's own analysis went as follows. Nucleated cell counts per sample were estimated from amplification of reference gene primers within the assay. To quantify the absolute abundance of each unique TCRbeta CDR3 rearrangement, sequence reads were collapsed and filtered. For each sample, productive Simpson clonality was calculated by taking the square root of Simpson's diversity index across productive rearrangements. What TCRdb holds here is the immuneACCESS table cut down to in-frame rearrangements. Part of the clones is not present; checked against another copy, under half of the missing clones reflect an unresolved V gene, and the others are unexplained. D and trimming were read from the DNA, whereas the V and J calls and clone size are those reported in that table. The sample table lists about 260,000 clones, about 90% of them with a count of one. The ten most abundant clones make up 10% to 12% of the sample.

About this clone: This receptor's antigen is unknown. There are no base qualities to consult, and no much larger clone falls within one base.

One collaborating source in Seattle enrolled patients while the patients were actively infected and followed the patients over time throughout the course of disease. The collaborating institutions used their own protocols to collect whole blood in K2EDTA tubes. For TCRbeta analysis, collaborators shipped samples as frozen whole blood, isolated PBMCs, or DNA extracted from either of those sample types. What the research found in general, with its limitations: How much clinical and demographic metadata was included differed by source and by participant, and the metadata was provided uncurated.

CDR1 and CDR2 (SGHVS, FNYEAQ) derive from the germline V gene. Relative to germline, V is 5 bases shorter and J is 6 bases shorter, with 21 bases between their ends. Counted from cysteine to phenylalanine, this CDR3 has 16 amino acids. Of the read, only the CDR3 DNA is kept; its 48 bases are in frame from base 1. The sequence links TRBV7-6 to TRBJ2-3; the D segment could be TRBD1, given 6 matching bases. What was sequenced was peripheral blood. This receptor was taken from a woman younger than 45 with COVID-19, enrolled during active disease. In nucleotide form, the sequence is TGTGCCAGCAGCCCCTTGTGGGGCAGGGGAGCCGATACGCAGTATTTT. Its coded protein is CASSPLWGRGADTQYF.